The present T cell receptor (beta chain) was sequenced within a study of T cell responses to AZD1222 COVID-19 vaccine. About the research overall: Recipients boosted at about 4 weeks or about 12 weeks are pooled.

Study-level findings and limits: Vaccine-associated CD4 TCRs ranged over spike, dominating at 160-218 and 743-854.

A note on this clone: Its antigen remains unidentified.

CDR3 size: 16 residues. V trimming: 5 bases; J trimming: 7 bases; junction bases outside the gene matches: 11. Germline CDR1 and CDR2: MNHNY and SVGAGI (reference sequence). The table came from immunoSEQ multiplex PCR; TCRdb's copy has only in-frame clones and leaves some out. The sample records around 70,000 clones, about nine tenths being singletons. The chain employs TRBV6-6 and TRBJ1-5, with 10 bases matching TRBD1. The sequencing used peripheral blood, collected on day 0 of AZD1222 vaccination. The sequence was obtained from an adult in good health. The CDR3 nucleotides are TGTGCCAGCAGTCGGGACAGGGGATCAGGACGCCAGCCCCAGCATTTT. Amino acids: CASSRDRGSGRQPQHF.